This TCR beta chain originates from a study of T cell repertoires in cytomegalovirus infection. This CDR3 region has 13 residues. V lost 5 bases to trimming and J lost 6 bases; unmatched junction nucleotides: 4. Germline CDR1 and CDR2: SGHTA and FQGNSA. This clonotype was detected many times. Its antigen is still unknown. Study-level results: In two of eight donors, the top clonotype was HLA-C-restricted CMV-specific.

TCRdb re-analysed the reads in MiXCR, keeping a single row per CDR3 protein. Found here are around 570,000 distinct CDR3 sequences, 40% of them singletons; the top ten hold 40% to 60%. Material: cultured PBMCs, obtained from culture after CMV antigen stimulation. This sequence joins TRBV7-2 and TRBJ1-3; TRBD1 aligns across 7 bases. The TCR originated in a human donor in good health (CMV status not recorded). Some clones in this sample may be carry-over from other donors' samples. The CDR3 DNA sequence: TGTGCCAGCAGCCTCAGGGGGGCAAACACCATATATTTT. This gives the protein CASSLRGANTIYF. Supplemented by reference TRBV7-2 and TRBJ1-3, the full variable domain reads GAGVSQSPSNKVTEKGKDVELRCDPISGHTALYWYRQSLGQGLEFLIYFQGNSAPDKSGLPSDRFSAERTGGSVSTLTIQRTQQEDSAVYLCASSLRGANTIYFGEGSWLTVV.